Listed below are T cell receptor beta chains from one sample, sequenced in a study of T cell responses to AZD1222 COVID-19 vaccine. Assay used: immunoSEQ multiplex PCR; TCRdb lists only in-frame clones, some missing. The sample carries more than 95,000 clones, approximately 90% recorded once. The sequenced sample was peripheral blood, obtained on day 0 of AZD1222 vaccination. All receptors derive from an adult in good health. CDR3s include the opening cysteine and the closing phenylalanine or tryptophan. Each record gives: clone size, D gene, V gene, J gene, CDR3 protein, CDR3 DNA. A D gene is named only where the DNA matches it firmly. Part of the rows lack a size; the others show once, few, many or a class for expanded clones.

-	-	TRBV3-1/TRBV3-2	TRBJ1-1	CASSLTINTEAFF	TGTGCCAGCAGCCTGACCATAAACACTGAAGCTTTCTTT
-	-	TRBV19	TRBJ1-5	CASSLDRYSNQPQHF	TGTGCCAGTAGCCTCGACAGATATAGCAATCAGCCCCAGCATTTT
-	-	TRBV6-5	TRBJ2-7	CASSIEDTSYEQYF	TGTGCCAGCAGTATTGAGGACACTTCCTACGAGCAGTACTTC
-	-	TRBV10-3	TRBJ1-1	CAISESIPAEAFF	TGTGCCATCAGTGAGTCGATTCCGGCTGAAGCTTTCTTT
-	-	TRBV18	TRBJ1-4	CASSTQATNEKLFF	TGTGCCAGCTCAACACAGGCAACTAATGAAAAACTGTTTTTT
-	TRBD1	TRBV5-8	TRBJ2-3	CASSTGQGVKADTQYF	TGTGCCAGCAGCACCGGACAGGGAGTGAAGGCAGATACGCAGTATTTT
-	-	TRBV30	TRBJ2-7	CAWSESYEQYF	TGTGCCTGGAGTGAGTCCTACGAGCAGTACTTC
-	-	TRBV4-2	TRBJ1-5	CASSQDRGDQPQHF	TGTGCCAGCAGCCAAGATCGGGGGGATCAGCCCCAGCATTTT
-	-	TRBV29-1	TRBJ1-2	CSDSGGGYTF	TGCAGCGACTCGGGAGGTGGCTACACCTTC
-	TRBD2	TRBV11-2	TRBJ2-7	CASSLAGGPGEQYF	TGTGCCAGCAGCTTAGCGGGGGGGCCTGGGGAGCAGTACTTC
-	TRBD1	TRBV29-1	TRBJ2-5	CSVADRVLQETQYF	TGCAGCGTTGCGGACAGGGTTCTACAAGAGACCCAGTACTTC
-	-	TRBV6-6	TRBJ2-7	CASSSLVGETYEQYF	TGTGCCAGCAGTTCACTAGTGGGGGAGACCTACGAGCAGTACTTC
few	-	TRBV4-1	TRBJ2-7	CASSNIRSTGNEQYF	TGCGCCAGCAGCAATATACGTTCAACTGGAAACGAGCAGTACTTC
-	-	TRBV6-1	TRBJ2-5	CASSEGVGLIQETQYF	TGTGCCAGCAGTGAAGGAGTGGGCCTGATCCAAGAGACCCAGTACTTC
-	-	TRBV28	TRBJ1-5	CASVGSQPQHF	TGTGCCAGCGTGGGTAGTCAGCCCCAGCATTTT
-	-	TRBV6-5	TRBJ1-3	CASSSGRYGNTIYF	TGTGCCAGCAGTTCCGGGAGGTACGGAAACACCATATATTTT
-	TRBD1	TRBV19	TRBJ1-2	CASSIYGTDHYGYTF	TGTGCCAGTAGTATCTATGGGACAGACCACTATGGCTACACCTTC
-	-	TRBV19	TRBJ1-1	CASSIEAVMNTEAFF	TGTGCCAGTAGTATAGAAGCCGTTATGAACACTGAAGCTTTCTTT
-	-	TRBV30	TRBJ1-2	CAWSVSLGNGGYTF	TGTGCCTGGAGTGTGTCTTTAGGCAACGGGGGCTACACCTTC
once	-	TRBV7-2	TRBJ2-1	CASSPPPWWGASHEQFF	TGTGCCAGCAGCCCACCCCCGTGGTGGGGGGCCTCGCATGAGCAGTTCTTC
-	-	TRBV4-1	TRBJ1-1	CASSQRTGDTEAFF	TGCGCCAGCAGCCAGAGAACGGGGGACACTGAAGCTTTCTTT
-	-	TRBV29-1	TRBJ1-5	CSVEVGESQPQHF	TGCAGCGTTGAGGTGGGGGAAAGTCAGCCCCAGCATTTT
-	-	TRBV19	TRBJ1-5	CASSPLLGVDQPQHF	TGTGCCAGTAGTCCCCTCTTAGGGGTGGATCAGCCCCAGCATTTT
-	TRBD1	TRBV7-2	TRBJ1-2	CASSQRPGQGSGYTF	TGTGCCAGCAGCCAAAGACCGGGACAGGGGTCTGGCTACACCTTC
-	-	TRBV5-1	TRBJ1-2	CASSPGDDYGYTF	TGCGCCAGCAGCCCAGGGGACGACTATGGCTACACCTTC
-	-	TRBV30	TRBJ2-5	CAWGTSQETQYF	TGTGCCTGGGGGACTTCCCAAGAGACCCAGTACTTC
-	-	TRBV7-2	TRBJ2-7	CASSLGKTGAYEQYF	TGTGCCAGCAGCCTGGGGAAGACAGGAGCCTACGAGCAGTACTTC
-	-	TRBV6-5	TRBJ2-7	CASSPDRYEQYF	TGTGCCAGCAGCCCCGACAGATACGAGCAGTACTTC
once	-	TRBV5-1	TRBJ2-3	CASRPTSRQTDTQYF	TGCGCCAGCAGACCGACTTCCAGACAGACAGATACGCAGTATTTT
once	TRBD1	TRBV19	TRBJ1-1	CASSIDQTGAIDEAFF	TGTGCCAGTAGTATAGATCAAACAGGGGCCATAGATGAAGCTTTCTTT
-	TRBD1	TRBV7-9	TRBJ2-5	CASSPTGGGQETQYF	TGTGCCAGCAGCCCGACAGGGGGCGGCCAAGAGACCCAGTACTTC
-	TRBD1	TRBV10-3	TRBJ1-1	CAISESTGPAFF	TGTGCCATCAGTGAGTCGACAGGGCCAGCTTTCTTT
-	-	TRBV5-6	TRBJ2-7	CASSFNAYEQYF	TGTGCCAGCAGCTTTAACGCCTACGAGCAGTACTTC
-	-	TRBV27	TRBJ2-1	CASRSPQWGANEQFF	TGTGCCAGCAGATCACCCCAGTGGGGAGCCAATGAGCAGTTCTTC
once	-	TRBV12-3/TRBV12-4	TRBJ2-3	CASSSRGDTQYF	TGTGCCAGCAGTTCACGGGGAGATACGCAGTATTTT
-	TRBD1	TRBV2	TRBJ2-3	CASSGRDRGPSTDTQYF	TGTGCCAGCAGTGGCCGGGACAGGGGTCCTAGCACAGATACGCAGTATTTT
-	-	TRBV19	TRBJ2-7	CASSGSTPSYEQYF	TGTGCCAGTAGTGGCTCAACACCCTCCTACGAGCAGTACTTC
-	-	TRBV10-3	TRBJ2-3	CAISEISAGTDTQYF	TGTGCCATCAGTGAGATATCCGCGGGTACAGATACGCAGTATTTT
-	-	TRBV4-1	TRBJ1-4	CASSQLTENEKLFF	TGCGCCAGCAGCCAACTTACAGAGAATGAAAAACTGTTTTTT
-	TRBD1	TRBV14	TRBJ2-7	CASSQGVPTGGYEQYF	TGTGCCAGCAGCCAAGGTGTCCCGACAGGGGGCTACGAGCAGTACTTC
once	-	TRBV19	TRBJ2-3	CASSMVGGLISDTQYF	TGTGCCAGTAGTATGGTGGGGGGGCTGATATCGGATACGCAGTATTTT
-	-	TRBV6-4	TRBJ2-3	CASSELAGSGADTQYF	TGTGCCAGCAGTGAGTTGGCAGGCAGCGGTGCAGATACGCAGTATTTT
once	TRBD2	TRBV6-2/TRBV6-3	TRBJ2-7	CASTPGGSAEQYF	TGTGCCAGCACCCCCGGCGGGAGCGCCGAGCAGTACTTC
-	-	TRBV29-1	TRBJ1-2	CSVLDLQVSNYGYTF	TGCAGCGTCCTCGATCTGCAGGTTTCAAACTATGGCTACACCTTC
-	TRBD1	TRBV3-1/TRBV3-2	TRBJ2-3	CASSPRQGAGTQYF	TGTGCCAGCAGCCCGAGGCAGGGGGCCGGTACGCAGTATTTT
-	-	TRBV24-1	TRBJ2-3	CATSDFGTSQYF	TGTGCCACCAGTGATTTTGGGACTTCACAGTATTTT
-	-	TRBV7-6	TRBJ2-1	CASSRIRETKNEQFF	TGTGCCAGCAGCCGCATCCGGGAGACAAAGAATGAGCAGTTCTTC
-	TRBD1	TRBV25-1	TRBJ1-5	CASSDRDRNQPQHF	TGTGCCAGCAGTGACCGGGACAGAAATCAGCCCCAGCATTTT
-	TRBD1	TRBV7-9	TRBJ2-1	CASSFGTGIDEQFF	TGTGCCAGCAGCTTCGGGACAGGGATCGATGAGCAGTTCTTC
-	-	TRBV2	TRBJ2-5	CASSGSGAGVETQYF	TGTGCCAGCAGTGGATCAGGGGCGGGTGTGGAGACCCAGTACTTC
-	-	TRBV7-8	TRBJ1-3	CASSLQQGGNTIYF	TGTGCCAGCAGCTTACAACAGGGTGGAAACACCATATATTTT
-	-	TRBV6-5	TRBJ1-1	CASSYSSGTGNTEAFF	TGTGCCAGCAGTTACTCGAGTGGTACCGGGAACACTGAAGCTTTCTTT
-	-	TRBV7-6	TRBJ2-5	CASSSRSGWGETQYF	TGTGCCAGCAGCTCCCGGTCGGGGTGGGGTGAGACCCAGTACTTC
once	TRBD2	TRBV2	TRBJ2-3	CASRRRGGRADTQYF	TGTGCCAGCAGACGCCGGGGGGGCCGAGCAGATACGCAGTATTTT
-	TRBD1	TRBV7-6	TRBJ1-4	CASSFSPRQGMEKLFF	TGTGCCAGCAGCTTTTCTCCGAGACAGGGGATGGAAAAACTGTTTTTT
-	-	TRBV29-1	TRBJ1-2	CSATNSRAPGGYTF	TGCAGCGCTACCAACTCGCGGGCGCCGGGGGGCTACACCTTC
-	-	TRBV11-2	TRBJ2-5	CASSRGAQETQYF	TGTGCCAGCTCCCGTGGGGCTCAAGAGACCCAGTACTTC
-	-	TRBV6-4	TRBJ1-2	CASSEELGYGYTF	TGTGCCAGCAGTGAAGAATTAGGCTATGGCTACACCTTC
-	TRBD2	TRBV19	TRBJ2-7	CASRSPGLNYEQYF	TGTGCCAGTCGCAGTCCGGGACTAAATTACGAGCAGTACTTC
-	TRBD2	TRBV9	TRBJ2-1	CASSVVSSGYNEQFF	TGTGCCAGCAGCGTAGTGTCTAGCGGGTACAATGAGCAGTTCTTC